What follows are 17 T cell receptor beta chains derived from one specimen sequenced in a study of regulatory T cells in long-lasting Graves disease. Arm-PCR with iRepertoire HTBI primers amplified the CDR3 regions for these TCR beta libraries. TCRdb reprocessed the multiplex PCR reads via MiXCR and lists one record per CDR3 protein. The profile shows hundreds of thousands of distinct CDR3 sequences, more than 20% of them singletons. As to time point: persistent/refractory GD, antithyroid drugs over 5 years with positive TRAb. PBMCs were the source of the RNA used for TCR sequencing. The input for sequencing was peripheral blood mononuclear cells (PBMCs), taken when the disease was refractory, from a patient treated with antithyroid drugs. The receptors here all came from a female donor with Graves disease.

This clonotype appeared many times. The chain couples TRBV9 to TRBJ1-1; D is ambiguous. The V end was cut by 0 bases, the J end by 7 bases, with 13 bases between. Germline CDR1 reads SGDLS; CDR2 reads YYNGEE. CDR3 length: 14 amino acids. The CDR3 spells CASSVVPSLGEAFF. CDR3 sequence (DNA): TGTGCCAGCAGCGTAGTTCCTTCGTTGGGTGAAGCTTTCTTT.

This clonotype was seen at least ten times. This rearrangement joins TRBV7-9 to TRBJ2-7, with D perhaps given as TRBD1 or TRBD2 (7 bases each). This CDR3 region has 14 residues. Germline CDR1 is SEHNR and CDR2 is FQNEAQ (reference sequence). V lost 3 bases to trimming and J lost 6 bases, with 15 bases between them. CDR3 nucleotides: TGTGCCAGCAGCTTCGGGGCGGGGGACAGCGAGCAGTACTTC. Translating it yields CASSFGAGDSEQYF.

The table lists this clonotype with many counts. The chain employs TRBV28 and TRBJ2-5, with 8 positions matching TRBD2. V shed 4 bases and J 2 bases; nucleotides not matched to a gene: 12. The CDR3 totals 17 residues. Germline V gives CDR1 MDHEN, CDR2 SYDVKM. Here the CDR3 reads CASSSPAREASQETQYF. The CDR3 region has the DNA TGTGCCAGCAGTTCCCCGGCGCGGGAGGCCTCACAAGAGACCCAGTACTTC.

This clonotype has a count of ten or more. The V call is TRBV2, the J call TRBJ2-7, with D tentatively TRBD2 (6 bases). Deletions cut 0 bases from V and 1 base from J, with 19 bases between. Germline V gene sequence: CDR1 SNHLY, CDR2 FYNNEI. The CDR3 totals 18 residues. Written as DNA, the CDR3 is TGTGCCAGCAGTGAAGCGCTTATCCCACTAGCCGGTTCCTACGAGCAGTACTTC. As protein: CASSEALIPLAGSYEQYF.

The sample holds a few counts of this clonotype. The chain joins TRBV7-8 to TRBJ2-3, with 7 nucleotides matching TRBD2. V lost 5 bases, J lost 2 bases, and 7 bases stayed unmatched. The CDR3 consists of 15 residues. Germline V gives CDR1 SGHVS, CDR2 FQNEAQ. The CDR3 coding sequence is TGTGCCAGCAGCCGCCGGGACTATCCCACAGATACGCAGTATTTT. Its translation: CASSRRDYPTDTQYF.

This clonotype was picked up many times. The chain has TRBV29-1 and TRBJ1-2, with D perhaps matching TRBD1 (5 bases). V lost 4 bases, J lost 5 bases, and 14 bases lay in between. Germline V gene data show CDR1 as SQVTM and CDR2 as ANQGSEA. The CDR3 covers 13 residues. This CDR3 reads CSVGHQGGYGYTF. The CDR3 DNA reads TGCAGCGTTGGTCATCAGGGCGGGTATGGCTACACCTTC.

The rearrangement uses TRBV15 and TRBJ2-7; D gene ambiguous. The germline gives CDR1 LNHNV, CDR2 YYDKDF (reference sequence). V was pared by 1 base and J by 5 bases, with 6 bases between. The CDR3 is 12 residues long. The CDR3 loop is CATSRVGDEQYF. DNA for the CDR3: TGTGCCACCAGCAGAGTTGGGGACGAGCAGTACTTC.

There are a few counts of this clonotype. This chain links TRBV20-1 with TRBJ1-5; 12 bases are shared with TRBD1. CDR3 length equals 17 residues. The ends lost 1 base at V and 2 bases at J; junction bases unmatched: 6. Germline-derived CDR1 and CDR2 are DFQATT and SNEGSKA (reference sequence). The CDR3 sequence: CSARVGTGGVGNQPQHF. DNA of the CDR3: TGCAGTGCTAGAGTCGGGACAGGGGGCGTCGGCAATCAGCCCCAGCATTTT.

This clonotype was seen more than once but under ten times. V usage is TRBV20-1 and J usage is TRBJ1-1; D perhaps matches TRBD1 (5 bases). Trimming cost V 5 bases and J 5 bases, with 9 bases left between them. The CDR3 extends over 11 amino acids. Germline V lookup: CDR1 DFQATT, CDR2 SNEGSKA (reference sequence). The CDR3 DNA is TGCAGTGCTCATTGGGGGACTGAAGCTTTCTTT. Its translation is CSAHWGTEAFF.

This clonotype was detected a few times. This chain links TRBV19 with TRBJ2-3; 7 bases map to TRBD2. The CDR3 totals 15 residues. Germline V lookup: CDR1 LNHDA, CDR2 SQIVND (reference sequence). The ends lost 4 bases at V and 5 bases at J; junction bases unmatched: 9. The CDR3 bases are TGTGCCAGTAGTACTGTAGGGCGGGAGCTAGATACGCAGTATTTT. This encodes CASSTVGRELDTQYF.

J is TRBJ1-2 and V is TRBV7-9; possible D gene TRBD1, 6 bases. The CDR3 contains 12 residues. V lost 5 bases, J lost 7 bases, and 11 bases lay in between. CDR1 is SEHNR, CDR2 FQNEAQ, per germline (reference sequence). The CDR3 sequence is CASSPETGGYTF. The CDR3 DNA reads TGTGCCAGCAGCCCGGAGACAGGTGGCTACACCTTC. Filled out from reference TRBV7-9 and TRBJ1-2, the complete variable domain reads DTGVSQNPRHKITKRGQNVTFRCDPISEHNRLYWYRQTLGQGPEFLTYFQNEAQLEKSRLLSDRFSAERPKGSFSTLEIQRTEQGDSAMYLCASSPETGGYTFGSGTRLTVV.

Only a few counts were recorded for this clonotype. The V call is TRBV11-2, the J call TRBJ2-1; no reliable D call. Germline V CDR1 and CDR2: SGHAT, FQNNGV. The CDR3 is 12 residues long. V lost 1 base and J lost 5, with 3 bases in between. CDR3 in DNA: TGTGCCAGCAGCTTAGTCAACAATGAGCAGTTCTTC. Protein: CASSLVNNEQFF.

This clonotype was observed at least ten times. The V call is TRBV10-3, the J call TRBJ1-1; D may be TRBD1 (6 bases). Germline CDR1 and CDR2: ENHRY and SYGVKD. The CDR3 is made up of 14 amino acids. The germline V and J ends were trimmed by 4 bases and 1 base, with 10 bases remaining between them. CDR3 bases: TGTGCCATCAGTGGAGGGGGGCCGAACACTGAAGCTTTCTTT. Its protein product is CAISGGGPNTEAFF.

Comments on this clonotype: A much larger clone sits a single nucleotide away, making a read error possible. J is TRBJ2-7 and V is TRBV20-1; 7 bases fit TRBD1. The V gene end was trimmed by 0 bases and the J gene end by 7 bases; junction bases not matched to a gene: 15. The germline V gene encodes CDR1 DFQATT and CDR2 SNEGSKA (reference sequence). This CDR3 is built from 16 residues. The CDR3 sequence: CSARDVFRQGVREQYF. Here the CDR3 DNA reads TGCAGTGCTAGAGATGTGTTTAGGCAGGGGGTGCGGGAGCAGTACTTC.

This clonotype was detected only a few times. The chain joins TRBV19 to TRBJ1-1; D remains unclear. The CDR3 spans 12 residues. V lost 5 bases, J lost 3 bases, and 7 bases lay in between. Germline-derived CDR1 and CDR2 are LNHDA and SQIVND (reference sequence). The CDR3 DNA reads as TGTGCCAGTAGTCCCCAAGACACTGAAGCTTTCTTT. Its translation: CASSPQDTEAFF.

In its sample, this clonotype was seen a few times. The V and J genes are TRBV20-1 and TRBJ2-2; 11 nucleotides align to TRBD1. The CDR3 spans 14 residues. Per germline, CDR1 DFQATT and CDR2 SNEGSKA (reference sequence). V lost 6 bases and J lost 6; bases outside the gene matches: 6. In DNA form, the CDR3 reads TGCAGTGCAACCGGGACAGGGGGGGCCGGGGAGCTGTTTTTT. It translates to CSATGTGGAGELFF.

In its sample, this clonotype was seen many times. This chain connects TRBV7-2 to TRBJ2-5; no reliable D call. CDR1 SGHTA and CDR2 FQGNSA come from the germline V gene. The CDR3 length is 11 residues. V gave up 6 bases and J gave up 7 bases, with 9 bases separating them. The CDR3 sequence is CASSDLGTQYF. Written as DNA, the CDR3 is TGTGCCAGCAGTGACCTGGGGACCCAGTACTTC.